This passage covers 18 T cell receptor beta chains from one sample sequenced in a study of cytomegalovirus exposure and HLA in healthy donors. The PCR employed 60 Vbeta primers together with 13 Jbeta primers. Sequencing was performed with immunoSEQ multiplex PCR; in TCRdb, only in-frame clones are kept and a portion is missing. The sample lists fewer than 200,000 clones; 68% were seen once. The sequenced sample consisted of PBMCs. These receptors were taken from a woman between 18 and 29 years old in good health and CMV-seropositive.

The rearrangement links TRBV11-3 to TRBJ2-1; 10 nucleotides match TRBD2. Trimming cost V 0 bases and J 12 bases; bases outside gene matches: 11. The CDR3 has 16 amino acids. CDR1 and CDR2 (germline): SGHNT, YENEEA. CDR3 sequence reads: CASSLEGGSSGRAQFF. The CDR3 DNA sequence: TGTGCCAGCAGCTTAGAGGGGGGGTCTAGCGGGAGAGCGCAGTTCTTC. Filled out from reference TRBV11-3 and TRBJ2-1, the complete variable domain reads EAGVVQSPRYKIIEKKQPVAFWCNPISGHNTLYWYLQNLGQGPELLIRYENEEAVDDSQLPKDRFSAERLKGVDSTLKIQPAELGDSAVYLCASSLEGGSSGRAQFFGPGTRLTVL.

This clone appeared a few times. The rearrangement uses TRBV19 and TRBJ1-2, with D possibly being TRBD1 (5 bases). Germline-derived CDR1 and CDR2 are LNHDA and SQIVND (reference sequence). This CDR3 has 15 amino acids. Between the trimmed V and J ends, which lost 1 base and 4 bases, there was a span of 13 bases. CDR3 region: CASSIGPGRSYGYTF. The CDR3 nucleotides read TGTGCCAGTAGTATAGGGCCAGGGCGGTCCTATGGCTACACCTTC.

The chain employs TRBV7-3 and TRBJ1-1; 8 nucleotides line up with TRBD1. The germline gives CDR1 SGHTA, CDR2 FQGTGA. The junction had 9 bases not matched to a gene; V was cut back by 5 bases and J by 10 bases. The CDR3 sequence is 13 residues long. CDR3 region: CASSPSGGRVAFF. The CDR3, as DNA: TGTGCCAGCAGCCCCTCAGGGGGCAGGGTAGCTTTCTTT.

The chain carries TRBV6-1 and TRBJ1-2, with a possible D match to TRBD1 (5 bases). CDR3 length: 13 amino acids. V shed 3 bases and J shed 6 bases, with 11 bases lying between them. Germline V lookup: CDR1 MNHNS, CDR2 SASEGT. The chain's CDR3 is CASSEGRVDGYTF. The CDR3 bases are TGTGCCAGCAGTGAGGGCAGGGTCGATGGCTACACCTTC.

This clone came up a few times. The chain uses TRBV11-2 and TRBJ1-1, with 10 bases lining up with TRBD1. Germline CDR1 SGHAT, CDR2 FQNNGV. The CDR3 runs 13 residues. Trimming took 4 bases from V and 11 from J; bases not matched to a gene: 7. CDR3 region: CASSSRQGANAFF. CDR3 bases: TGTGCCAGCAGCTCCCGACAGGGGGCGAATGCTTTCTTT.

This clone was picked up a small number of times. The chain couples TRBV30 to TRBJ2-7; 9 bases fit TRBD1. Germline V gene data show CDR1 as GTSNPN and CDR2 as SVGIG (reference sequence). The J segment lost 3 bases and the V segment lost 1 base, leaving 7 bases of the junction unmatched. CDR3 length: 15 residues. The CDR3 sequence: CAWSALGTGYYEQYF. The CDR3 bases are TGTGCCTGGAGTGCTCTGGGGACAGGGTACTACGAGCAGTACTTC.

The chain joins TRBV6-5 to TRBJ2-7; D may be TRBD1 (6 bases). Germline V gives CDR1 MNHEY, CDR2 SVGAGI. V was shortened by 4 bases and J by 6 bases, with 16 bases between the two germline ends. The CDR3 sequence is 14 residues long. The CDR3 sequence is CASSLSQGPGEQYF. As DNA, the CDR3 is TGTGCCAGCAGTTTAAGTCAGGGGCCGGGCGAGCAGTACTTC.

The chain couples TRBV28 to TRBJ2-7; TRBD2 matches at 9 bases. Per the germline V gene, CDR1 is MDHEN and CDR2 is SYDVKM. V lost 6 bases to trimming and J lost 6 bases; unmatched junction nucleotides: 9. The CDR3 totals 14 residues. The CDR3 reads CASSLGLATSEQYF. The CDR3 DNA follows: TGTGCCAGCAGCCTGGGACTAGCTACGAGCGAGCAGTACTTC.

This clone has more than one count but fewer than ten. This specimen includes other DNA sequences encoding the same CDR3. V is TRBV28 and J is TRBJ1-1; 7 bases match TRBD1. After removal of 7 bases from V and 3 bases from J, the junction contained 8 bases not matched to a gene. The germline V gene encodes CDR1 MDHEN and CDR2 SYDVKM. The CDR3 is 14 amino acids. CDR3 protein: CASKRGLGDTEAFF. The CDR3 DNA reads as TGTGCCAGCAAAAGGGGGCTGGGGGACACTGAAGCTTTCTTT.

This clone has just a few counts. The chain links TRBV2 to TRBJ2-5, with D unclear. Trimming pared 8 bases from V and 0 bases from J, leaving 4 bases between. Germline V lookup: CDR1 SNHLY, CDR2 FYNNEI. This CDR3 region has 11 residues. The CDR3 DNA is TGTGCCAGCGAGTACCAAGAGACCCAGTACTTC. Amino acids: CASEYQETQYF.

V usage is TRBV6-5 and J usage is TRBJ2-5; maybe TRBD2 (6 bases). The CDR3 has 14 residues. V was pared by 0 bases and J by 5 bases, with 10 bases between. The germline V gene has CDR1 MNHEY and CDR2 SVGAGI. Written as DNA, the CDR3 is TGTGCCAGCAGTTACTCGGGGGGAATCGAGACCCAGTACTTC. Its translation is CASSYSGGIETQYF.

The V call is TRBV19, the J call TRBJ1-1; TRBD1 is a possible D gene (5 bases). Germline-derived CDR1 and CDR2 are LNHDA and SQIVND (reference sequence). CDR3 size: 15 residues. With 2 bases removed from V and 1 base from J, the gap between germline ends came to 11 bases. The CDR3 bases are TGTGCCAGTAGTATAAGTGGAAGGGGGAACACTGAAGCTTTCTTT. Translating gives CASSISGRGNTEAFF.

The V and J genes are TRBV7-8 and TRBJ1-1; a possible D gene is TRBD1 (6 bases). From germline, CDR1 is SGHVS and CDR2 FQNEAQ. The CDR3 sequence is 16 residues long. V dropped 0 bases and J dropped 5 bases, with 16 bases sitting between them. For the CDR3, the DNA is TGTGCCAGCAGCTTAGCAGGGGGTTTCCTGACTACTGAAGCTTTCTTT. This gives the protein CASSLAGGFLTTEAFF.

The chain has TRBV4-1 and TRBJ2-5, with 8 positions matching TRBD2. This CDR3 contains 17 residues. The junction had 10 bases not matched to a gene; V was cut back by 0 bases and J by 4 bases. Looked up from germline, CDR1 is MGHRA and CDR2 is YSYEKL. Here the CDR3 DNA reads TGCGCCAGCAGCCAAGAATGGCGGGGGGACGTTATAGAGACCCAGTACTTC. It specifies CASSQEWRGDVIETQYF.

V and J are TRBV7-6 and TRBJ1-6, with 10 bases aligning to TRBD1. CDR1 and CDR2 (germline): SGHVS, FNYEAQ. Trimming at V came to 5 bases and at J to 8 bases, leaving 9 bases not matched to a gene. The CDR3 spans 16 residues. The CDR3 DNA follows: TGTGCCAGCAGCAGAAGGTCGACAGGGGGCGATTCACCCCTCCACTTT. Translating it yields CASSRRSTGGDSPLHF.

The gene calls are TRBV10-3 and TRBJ2-3; weak D call: TRBD2 (5 bases). The CDR3 contains 17 residues. Trimming pared 5 bases from V and 1 base from J, leaving 19 bases between. Germline CDR1 ENHRY, CDR2 SYGVKD. CDR3 loop: CAISSTSRPGGTDTQYF. In DNA form, the CDR3 reads TGTGCCATCAGTTCCACCAGTCGACCCGGGGGCACAGATACGCAGTATTTT.

CDR3 amino acids: CASSFTGSYEQYF. CDR3 nucleotides: TGCGCCAGCAGCTTCACGGGCTCCTACGAGCAGTACTTC. The chain combines TRBV5-1 with TRBJ2-7; no clear D gene. Germline V lookup: CDR1 SGHRS, CDR2 YFSETQ. CDR3 length equals 13 residues. V was trimmed by 2 bases and J by 0 bases, leaving 6 bases between them.

This clone was counted only a few times. The rearrangement links TRBV18 to TRBJ2-3, with 7 bases matching TRBD2. Germline V gene lookup returns CDR1 KGHSH and CDR2 LQKENI. The junction had 6 bases not matched to a gene; V was cut back by 2 bases and J by 4 bases. The CDR3 extends over 15 amino acids. DNA for the CDR3: TGTGCCAGCTCACCAGAGACTAGCATCCCAGATACGCAGTATTTT. Residues: CASSPETSIPDTQYF.